Included here is one T cell receptor beta chain sequence, with context. Participants' own reports of clinical history determined their cohort assignment. This specimen comes from a study of blood T cell repertoires in COVID-19. Study-wide background: Sources were T cells, B-cell-depleted T cells, or PBMCs; the material itself was cDNA or gDNA.

Assay used: immunoSEQ multiplex PCR; TCRdb lists only in-frame clones, some missing. The repertoire consists of 400,000 to 500,000 clones, with roughly 90% occurring once and the leading ten covering approximately 1.8%. V lost 0 bases and J lost 9; bases outside the gene matches: 3. The CDR3 runs 14 residues. The V gene's germline CDR1 is MNHEY and CDR2 SVGEGT. Sequenced material: PBMCs or T cells enriched from blood (not recorded which). J is TRBJ2-2 and V is TRBV6-2 or TRBV6-3, with 8 bases aligning to TRBD1. This TCR was recovered from a woman in her thirties or forties who had recovered from COVID-19. CDR3 sequence (DNA): TGTGCCAGCAGTTACTCTGGACAGGGAAGGGAGCTGTTTTTT. Amino acid sequence: CASSYSGQGRELFF.